These 21 T cell receptor beta chains were all obtained from the same sample, sequenced in a study of CD8 T cells in Susac syndrome. When the RNA was reverse transcribed, random hexamers were used with an input of roughly 0.5 to 1 ug. TCRdb analysed the immunoSEQ multiplex PCR reads with MiXCR anew, one entry per CDR3 protein. Of approximately 300,000 distinct CDR3 sequences in the sample, 70% to 90% were seen once. Sequenced: CD8+ T cells from PBMCs. Receptors originate from a human donor with multiple sclerosis.

This clonotype was seen a handful of times. The CDR3 loop is CASSLVTYEQYF. CDR3 DNA sequence: TGTGCCAGCAGTTTGGTGACCTACGAGCAGTACTTC. The genes are TRBV12-3 or TRBV12-4 and TRBJ2-7; D remains unclear. Trimming took off 3 bases at V and 2 bases at J, with 5 bases between the two ends. The CDR3 is made up of 12 amino acids.

The chain combines TRBV4-1 with TRBJ2-1; D is possibly TRBD1 (6 bases). Per the germline V gene, CDR1 is MGHRA and CDR2 is YSYEKL. V was pared by 2 bases and J by 4 bases, with 9 bases between. The CDR3 is made up of 14 amino acids. CDR3 in amino acids: CASSQNQGYNEQFF. The CDR3 coding sequence is TGCGCCAGCAGCCAAAACCAGGGGTACAATGAGCAGTTCTTC.

V usage is TRBV4-3 and J usage is TRBJ2-3; TRBD2 aligns across 16 bases. The CDR3 is 18 residues long. Germline V lookup: CDR1 LGHNA, CDR2 YSLEER. V was clipped by 1 base and J by 5 bases; unmatched bases: 6. The DNA for the CDR3 is TGCGCCAGCAGCCAAGTGGGGACTAGCGGGAGGGCCGGAGATACGCAGTATTTT. Translated: CASSQVGTSGRAGDTQYF.

This chain links TRBV9 with TRBJ2-7; 8 nucleotides agree with TRBD1. The CDR3 loop spans 18 amino acids. Trimming cost V 0 bases and J 1 base; bases outside gene matches: 12. Per the germline V gene, CDR1 is SGDLS and CDR2 is YYNGEE. CDR3 sequence: CASSVDSSTGAHSYEQYF. DNA for the CDR3: TGTGCCAGCAGCGTAGACTCATCGACAGGGGCCCATTCCTACGAGCAGTACTTC.

The rearrangement links TRBV7-9 to TRBJ2-5; the match to TRBD2 covers 7 bases. Looked up from germline, CDR1 is SEHNR and CDR2 is FQNEAQ (reference sequence). This CDR3 is built from 15 residues. The trim removed 5 bases at V and 5 bases at J, leaving 11 bases unmatched. The CDR3 DNA reads as TGTGCCAGCAGCACTGAGCGGGACCCGGGGGAGACCCAGTACTTC. Translating gives CASSTERDPGETQYF.

This chain uses TRBV9 with TRBJ1-2; possibly TRBD1 for D (6 bases). CDR1 is SGDLS, CDR2 YYNGEE, per germline. V lost 3 bases to trimming and J lost 7 bases, with 13 bases between them. The CDR3 has 13 residues. Here the CDR3 reads CASSADTGIGYTF. The CDR3 DNA follows: TGTGCCAGCAGCGCTGACACAGGGATTGGCTACACCTTC.

The chain recombines TRBV27 with TRBJ2-5; 8 bases fit TRBD1. The CDR3 length is 12 residues. The V gene's germline CDR1 is MNHEY and CDR2 SMNVEV (reference sequence). The J segment lost 7 bases and the V segment lost 6 bases, leaving 4 bases of the junction unmatched. CDR3 in DNA: TGTGCCAGCAGAAGTGGACAGGGGACCCAGTACTTC. This sequence encodes CASRSGQGTQYF.

The CDR3 DNA is TGTGCCAGCAGCGAGGGGGGAACCACAGATACGCAGTATTTT. It codes for CASSEGGTTDTQYF. V and J are TRBV9 and TRBJ2-3; D may correspond to TRBD1 or TRBD2 (6 bases each). Trimming took 3 bases from V and 2 from J, leaving 10 bases between them. CDR1 and CDR2 (germline): SGDLS, YYNGEE. The CDR3 covers 14 residues.

V is TRBV28 and J is TRBJ1-1; D is possibly TRBD1 (5 bases). Trimming removed 8 bases from V and 2 bases from J, with 12 bases in between. CDR1 and CDR2 from the germline V gene are MDHEN and SYDVKM. This CDR3 has 13 residues. The CDR3: CASYPGLNTEAFF. For the CDR3, the DNA is TGTGCCAGCTACCCGGGACTCAACACTGAAGCTTTCTTT.

The rearrangement links TRBV5-1 to TRBJ2-7, with 8 positions matching TRBD1. The germline V gene has CDR1 SGHRS and CDR2 YFSETQ. The CDR3 loop spans 14 amino acids. Trimming took 2 bases from V and 6 from J; bases not matched to a gene: 7. The CDR3 DNA follows: TGCGCCAGCAGCTTAGGGACAGGTACTCCCGAGCAGTACTTC. Its protein is CASSLGTGTPEQYF.

This clonotype was seen only once. The V gene is TRBV19, the J gene TRBJ2-1; TRBD2 is a possible D gene (6 bases). Germline assignment: CDR1 LNHDA and CDR2 SQIVND (reference sequence). Trimming removed 5 bases from V and 4 bases from J, with 15 bases in between. The CDR3 covers 15 residues. As DNA, the CDR3 is TGTGCCAGTAGTGCTAGCGCGAGCACATACAATGAGCAGTTCTTC. As protein: CASSASASTYNEQFF.

Note on this clonotype: A junction boundary mismatches the germline segment, possibly from a read error. The CDR3 DNA sequence: TGTGCCAGCAGCTACGCGCCGGGACAGGGATTAGACATCCAGTACTTC. The encoded protein is CASSYAPGQGLDIQYF. The chain recombines TRBV7-9 with TRBJ2-4, with 9 bases identical to TRBD1. Germline V gives CDR1 SEHNR, CDR2 FQNEAQ (reference sequence). This CDR3 contains 16 residues.

The rearrangement links TRBV27 to TRBJ2-1, with TRBD2 as a possible D gene (7 bases). Germline CDR1 MNHEY, CDR2 SMNVEV (reference sequence). CDR3 length equals 16 residues. Trimming pared 8 bases from V and 3 bases from J, leaving 20 bases between. For the CDR3, the DNA is TGTGCCAGCGGCGGGGAGGGGGAGGGCTTCTACAATGAGCAGTTCTTC. This sequence encodes CASGGEGEGFYNEQFF.

This clonotype is a singleton in its sample. The chain recombines TRBV29-1 with TRBJ1-2; weak D call: TRBD1 (5 bases). V lost 7 bases and J 8 bases, leaving 17 bases between the germline ends. This CDR3 is 12 amino acids long. Germline V CDR1 and CDR2: SQVTM, ANQGSEA. CDR3 sequence (DNA): TGCAGCGGCAGGACCGGGACCGACGGCTACACCTTC. The encoded protein is CSGRTGTDGYTF. Based on the CDR3 plus reference TRBV29-1 and TRBJ1-2, the full variable domain is SAVISQKPSRDICQRGTSLTIQCQVDSQVTMMFWYRQQPGQSLTLIATANQGSEATYESGFVIDKFPISRPNLTFSTLTVSNMSPEDSSIYLCSGRTGTDGYTFGSGTRLTVV.

V and J are TRBV9 and TRBJ2-1; 13 positions agree with TRBD2. J gave up 4 bases and V 3 bases, and 7 bases lay outside the gene matches. This CDR3 region has 17 residues. CDR1 is SGDLS and CDR2 is YYNGEE in the germline V gene. The CDR3 loop is CASSAGTSGAPYNEQFF. CDR3 DNA sequence: TGTGCCAGCAGCGCGGGGACTAGCGGGGCACCTTACAATGAGCAGTTCTTC. Full variable domain (remainder filled in from reference TRBV9 and TRBJ2-1): DSGVTQTPKHLITATGQRVTLRCSPRSGDLSVYWYQQSLDQGLQFLIQYYNGEERAKGNILERFSAQQFPDLHSELNLSSLELGDSALYFCASSAGTSGAPYNEQFFGPGTRLTVL.

The V and J genes are TRBV28 and TRBJ2-7, with 10 bases that match TRBD2. The CDR3 covers 14 residues. Germline values: CDR1 MDHEN, CDR2 SYDVKM. Trimming removed 8 bases from V and 6 bases from J; junction bases left unmatched: 10. The CDR3 DNA reads as TGTGCCAGCGCCCCATGGCTAGCGGGAGTCGAGCAGTACTTC. It is translated as CASAPWLAGVEQYF.

This clonotype was recorded only once. The rearrangement links TRBV7-3 to TRBJ2-1; D might be TRBD2 (5 bases). Germline V CDR1 and CDR2: SGHTA, FQGTGA. The CDR3 has 15 amino acids. Trimming took 5 bases from V and 0 from J, leaving 11 bases between them. The chain's CDR3 is CASSAAEGSYNEQFF. The CDR3 DNA follows: TGTGCCAGCAGCGCCGCCGAGGGCTCCTACAATGAGCAGTTCTTC.

As to this clonotype: One junction end disagrees with the germline gene, perhaps due to a read error. J is TRBJ2-3 and V is TRBV7-3; D not certain. The CDR3 contains 17 residues. Germline CDR1 is SGHTA and CDR2 is FQGTGA. CDR3 nucleotide sequence: TGTGCCAGCAGCCTAACCGCAAGCCAAAGTAGCACAGATACGCAGTATTTT. Amino acid sequence: CASSLTASQSSTDTQYF. Full variable domain (remainder filled in from reference TRBV7-3 and TRBJ2-3): GAGVSQTPSNKVTEKGKYVELRCDPISGHTALYWYRQSLGQGPEFLIYFQGTGAADDSGLPNDRFFAVRPEGSVSTLKIQRTERGDSAVYLCASSLTASQSSTDTQYFGPGTRLTVL.

This chain joins TRBV29-1 and TRBJ2-2; D could derive from TRBD1 or TRBD2 (5 bases each). Trimming removed 4 bases at V and 5 bases at J, with 8 bases between. Germline assignment: CDR1 SQVTM and CDR2 ANQGSEA. The length of the CDR3 is 12 residues. In nucleotides, the CDR3 is TGCAGCGTTGCGAGGGGAACCGGGGAGCTGTTTTTT. Its translation is CSVARGTGELFF.

The CDR3 here is CSASVPPGGSGQETQYF. The CDR3 coding sequence is TGCAGTGCTAGCGTCCCCCCGGGTGGTAGCGGACAAGAGACCCAGTACTTC. The chain uses TRBV20-1 and TRBJ2-5; D is possibly TRBD2 (6 bases). This CDR3 is built from 17 residues. V lost 3 bases and J lost 2, with 22 bases in between. Per the germline V gene, CDR1 is DFQATT and CDR2 is SNEGSKA (reference sequence).

The V call is TRBV2, the J call TRBJ2-7; D possibly corresponds to TRBD2 (5 bases). V was shortened by 3 bases and J by 6 bases, with 9 bases between the two germline ends. CDR3 length: 12 amino acids. Germline-derived CDR1 and CDR2 are SNHLY and FYNNEI. The CDR3 DNA sequence: TGTGCCAGCAGTGACCGGGCGGGCGAGCAGTACTTC. As protein: CASSDRAGEQYF.